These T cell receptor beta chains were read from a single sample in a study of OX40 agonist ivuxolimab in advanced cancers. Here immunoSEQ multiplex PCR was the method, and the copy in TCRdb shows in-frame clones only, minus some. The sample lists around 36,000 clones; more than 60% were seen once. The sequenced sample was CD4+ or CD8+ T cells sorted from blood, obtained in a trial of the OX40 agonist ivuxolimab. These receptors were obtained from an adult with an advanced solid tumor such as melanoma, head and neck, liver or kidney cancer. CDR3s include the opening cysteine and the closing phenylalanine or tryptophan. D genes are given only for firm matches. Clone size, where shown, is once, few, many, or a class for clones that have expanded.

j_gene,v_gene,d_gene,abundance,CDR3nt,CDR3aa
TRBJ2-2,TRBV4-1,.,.,TGCGCCAGCAGCCAAGAGGGGCTCACCGGGGAGCTGTTTTTT,CASSQEGLTGELFF
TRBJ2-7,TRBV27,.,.,TGTGCCAGCAGTTTATCGTGGCAAGGCAAGACCGAGCAGTACTTC,CASSLSWQGKTEQYF
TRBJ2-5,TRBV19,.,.,TGTGCCAGTAGTAAACCCGGGCTGGTCCAAGAGACCCAGTACTTC,CASSKPGLVQETQYF
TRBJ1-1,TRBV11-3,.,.,TGTGCCAGCAGCGAGGGGAGGAATCGCCCTTTCTTT,CASSEGRNRPFF
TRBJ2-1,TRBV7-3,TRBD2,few,TGTGCCAGCAGCTCTATAGCGGGAGATGAGCAGTTCTTC,CASSSIAGDEQFF
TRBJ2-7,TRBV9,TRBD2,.,TGTGCCAGCAGCGTAGAGGCTAGCGGGAGTGACGAGCAGTACTTC,CASSVEASGSDEQYF
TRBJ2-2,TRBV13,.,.,TGTGCCAGCAGCTCCCCCTCTACACGGGCCGGGGAGCTGTTTTTT,CASSSPSTRAGELFF
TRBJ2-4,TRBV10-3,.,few,TGTGCCTTCGAGAGACGGGCGCTAGCCAAAAACATTCAGTACTTC,CAFERRALAKNIQYF
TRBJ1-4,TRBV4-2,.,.,TGTGCCAGCAGCCTCTCGCCCCGGGGGGTGACTAATGAAAAACTGTTTTTT,CASSLSPRGVTNEKLFF
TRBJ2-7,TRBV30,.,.,TGTGCCTGCCTCTTTGGAAAGGGGGGATTGGACGAGCAGTACTTC,CACLFGKGGLDEQYF
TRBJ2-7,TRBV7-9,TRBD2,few,TGTGCCAGCAGCTCGAACCCGGGACTAGCGGGAGTTTACGAGCAGTACTTC,CASSSNPGLAGVYEQYF
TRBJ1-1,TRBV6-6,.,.,TGTGCCAGCAGTTACGAGAGGGTGACTGAAGCTTTCTTT,CASSYERVTEAFF
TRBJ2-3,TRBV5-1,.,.,TGCGCCAGCAGCACGGACAGTAGAACGCAGTATTTT,CASSTDSRTQYF
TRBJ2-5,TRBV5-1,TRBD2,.,TGCGCCAGCAGCTTGAGCGGGAGGTACCAAGAGACCCAGTACTTC,CASSLSGRYQETQYF
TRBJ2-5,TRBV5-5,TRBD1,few,TGTGCCAGCAGCTTGCCACAGGGGCGCGAGACCCAGTACTTC,CASSLPQGRETQYF
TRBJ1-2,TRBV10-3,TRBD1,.,TGTGCCATCAGGATCGGGACAGGGGATACCTATGGCTACACCTTC,CAIRIGTGDTYGYTF
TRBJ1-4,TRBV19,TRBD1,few,TGTGCCAGTAGTGTCTGGGACAGCGCAACTAATGAAAAACTGTTTTTT,CASSVWDSATNEKLFF
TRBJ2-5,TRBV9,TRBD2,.,TGTGCCAGCACCTACTCCAGGTTGGTAAGGAGCGCCCGGGGGGGGACCGACCTCAGGGCCCAGTACTTC,CASTYSRLVRSARGGTDLRAQYF
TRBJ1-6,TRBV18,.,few,TGTGCCAGCTCATCCCGCTCGGCAGGCTCCTATAATTCACCCCTCCACTTT,CASSSRSAGSYNSPLHF
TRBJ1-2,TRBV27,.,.,TGTGCCAGCAGTCTGGACGGTTTCTATGGCTACACCTTC,CASSLDGFYGYTF
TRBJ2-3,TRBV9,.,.,TGTGCCAGCAGCGTAGGCCTTAGCCCCCAAACAGATACGCAGTATTTT,CASSVGLSPQTDTQYF
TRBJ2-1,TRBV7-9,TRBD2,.,TGTGCCAGCAGCCCGCCGGGAGGGGGGACCTACAATGAGCAGTTCTTC,CASSPPGGGTYNEQFF
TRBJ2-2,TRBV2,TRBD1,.,TGTGCCAGCAGTGATGTGGACAGGGCCGGGGAGCTGTTTTTT,CASSDVDRAGELFF
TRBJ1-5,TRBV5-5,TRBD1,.,TGTGCCAGCAGCTCAACCGGGACAGGGGTTCAGCCCCAGCATTTT,CASSSTGTGVQPQHF
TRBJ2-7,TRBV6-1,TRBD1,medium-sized,TGTGCCAGCAGTTGGGACAGGCTCGCCGAGCAGTACTTC,CASSWDRLAEQYF
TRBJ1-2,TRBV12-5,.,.,TGTGCTAGTGGTTTGGTACTGAAGGACTCCAAGAGGGATGGCTACACCTTC,CASGLVLKDSKRDGYTF
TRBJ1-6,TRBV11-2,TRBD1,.,TGTGCCAGCAGCCCGGCTGACAGGGTTGGACTCCACTTT,CASSPADRVGLHF
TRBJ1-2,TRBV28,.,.,TGTGCCAGCAGTTTACCCACGGAGGACTATGGCTACACCTTC,CASSLPTEDYGYTF
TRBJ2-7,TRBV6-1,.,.,TGTGCCAGCACAAGGGCCTTCCCTTCCTACGAGCAGTACTTC,CASTRAFPSYEQYF
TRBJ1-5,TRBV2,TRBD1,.,TGTGCCAGCAGTGGTAGGGCAGGGGGGATAGACAATCAGCCCCAGCATTTT,CASSGRAGGIDNQPQHF
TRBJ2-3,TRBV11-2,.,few,TGTGCCAGCAGCTTAGTGGCGGGAACGAACTTTAATACGCAGTATTTT,CASSLVAGTNFNTQYF